A single T cell receptor beta chain is shown here with its context. The record originates from a study of beta chain features in type 1 diabetes. Whole-study context: The patient and healthy donor groups were comparable for age, gender and cell yields.

This CDR3 comprises 15 residues. V was clipped by 3 bases and J by 4 bases; unmatched bases: 5. The V gene's germline CDR1 is SNHLY and CDR2 FYNNEI. Sorting based on CD45RO/CCR7/CD25/CD127/CD95/CD27 separated CD4+ naive, central memory, regulatory and stem cell-like memory cells. Sequencing targeted expressed TCRB transcripts, as all isolated RNA had been reverse transcribed. Generated by immunoSEQ multiplex PCR, the TCRdb table keeps only in-frame clones and is missing some. The sample has around 180,000 clones; approximately 13% are singletons. The chain recombines TRBV2 with TRBJ1-2, with 10 bases aligning to TRBD1. Sample: central memory CD4+ T cells from blood. The origin of this receptor is a woman younger than 30 in good health. DNA of the CDR3: TGTGCCAGCAGTGACCAGGGACAGGGGATCTATGGCTACACCTTC. Translating gives CASSDQGQGIYGYTF.